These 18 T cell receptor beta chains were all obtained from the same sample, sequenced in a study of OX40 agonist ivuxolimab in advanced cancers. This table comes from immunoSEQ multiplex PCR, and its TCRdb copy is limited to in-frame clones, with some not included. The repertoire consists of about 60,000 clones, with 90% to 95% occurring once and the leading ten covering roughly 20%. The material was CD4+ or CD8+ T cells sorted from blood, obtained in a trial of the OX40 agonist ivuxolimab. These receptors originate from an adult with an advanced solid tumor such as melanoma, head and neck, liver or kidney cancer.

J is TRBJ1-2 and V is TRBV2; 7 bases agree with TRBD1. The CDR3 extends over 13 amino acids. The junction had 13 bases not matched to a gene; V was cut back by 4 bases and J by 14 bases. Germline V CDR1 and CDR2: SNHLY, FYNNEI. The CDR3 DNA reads TGTGCCAGCAGTGCTGGGGACAGTTTCCCTACAACCTTC. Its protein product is CASSAGDSFPTTF.

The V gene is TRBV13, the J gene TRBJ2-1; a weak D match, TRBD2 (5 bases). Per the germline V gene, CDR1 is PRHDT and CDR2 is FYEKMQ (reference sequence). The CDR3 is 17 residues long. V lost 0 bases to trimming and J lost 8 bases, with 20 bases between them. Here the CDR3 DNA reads TGTGCCAGCAGCTTAGGACTGTCCGGTCGAGGAGGACATGAGCAGTTCTTC. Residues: CASSLGLSGRGGHEQFF.

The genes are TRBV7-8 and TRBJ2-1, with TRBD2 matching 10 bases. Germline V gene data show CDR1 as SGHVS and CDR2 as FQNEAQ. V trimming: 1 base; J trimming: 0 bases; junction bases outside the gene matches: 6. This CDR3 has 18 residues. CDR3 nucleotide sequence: TGTGCCAGCAGCTTAGGAGGACTAGCGGACTCCTCCTACAATGAGCAGTTCTTC. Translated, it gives CASSLGGLADSSYNEQFF.

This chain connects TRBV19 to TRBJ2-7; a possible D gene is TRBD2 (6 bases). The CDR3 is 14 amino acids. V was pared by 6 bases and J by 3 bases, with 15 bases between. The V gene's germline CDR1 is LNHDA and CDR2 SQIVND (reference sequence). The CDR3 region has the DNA TGTGCCAGTAGCCCCGCGGTGGAGGGCTACGAGCAGTACTTC. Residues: CASSPAVEGYEQYF.

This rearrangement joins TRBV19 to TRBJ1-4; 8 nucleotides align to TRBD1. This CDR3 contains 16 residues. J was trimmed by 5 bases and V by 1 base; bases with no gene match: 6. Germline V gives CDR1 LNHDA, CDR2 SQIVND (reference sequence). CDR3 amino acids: CASSIAADRENEKLFF. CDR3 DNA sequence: TGTGCCAGTAGTATAGCCGCGGACAGGGAGAATGAAAAACTGTTTTTT. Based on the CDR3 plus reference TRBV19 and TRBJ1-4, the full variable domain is DGGITQSPKYLFRKEGQNVTLSCEQNLNHDAMYWYRQDPGQGLRLIYYSQIVNDFQKGDIAEGYSVSREKKESFPLTVTSAQKNPTAFYLCASSIAADRENEKLFFGSGTQLSVL.

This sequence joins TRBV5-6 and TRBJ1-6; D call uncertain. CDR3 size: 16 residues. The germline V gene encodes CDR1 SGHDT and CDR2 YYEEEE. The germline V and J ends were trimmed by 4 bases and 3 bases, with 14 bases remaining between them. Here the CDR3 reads CASSKDREIYNSPLHF. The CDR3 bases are TGTGCCAGCAGCAAAGACCGGGAGATCTATAATTCACCCCTCCACTTT. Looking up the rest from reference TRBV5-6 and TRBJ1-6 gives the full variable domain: DAGVTQSPTHLIKTRGQQVTLRCSPKSGHDTVSWYQQALGQGPQFIFQYYEEEERQRGNFPDRFSGHQFPNYSSELNVNALLLGDSALYLCASSKDREIYNSPLHFGNGTRLTVT.

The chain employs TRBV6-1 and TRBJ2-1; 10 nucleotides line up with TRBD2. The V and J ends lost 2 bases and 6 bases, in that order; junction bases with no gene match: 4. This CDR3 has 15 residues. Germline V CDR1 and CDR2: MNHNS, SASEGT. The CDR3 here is CASSETSGTSNEQFF. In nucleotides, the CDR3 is TGTGCCAGCAGTGAAACTAGCGGGACCTCCAATGAGCAGTTCTTC.

The CDR3 DNA reads as TGTGCCAGCAGCTCCCTAGAGTTTGCGGGAGTCTATGAGCAGTTCTTC. The encoded protein is CASSSLEFAGVYEQFF. J is TRBJ2-1 and V is TRBV7-2, with TRBD2 matching 7 bases. The V segment lost 4 bases and the J segment 8 bases; nucleotides outside the gene matches: 14. Germline loops: CDR1 SGHTA, CDR2 FQGNSA. The CDR3 contains 16 residues.

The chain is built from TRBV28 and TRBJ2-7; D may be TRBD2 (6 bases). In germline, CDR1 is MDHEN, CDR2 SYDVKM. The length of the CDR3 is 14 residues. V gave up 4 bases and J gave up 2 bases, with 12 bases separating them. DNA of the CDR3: TGTGCCAGCAGTTCGACTAGACTCACCTACGAGCAGTACTTC. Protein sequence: CASSSTRLTYEQYF.

CDR3 nucleotide sequence: TGTGCCACCTCACTAGCGGCTAGCACAGATACGCAGTATTTT. Amino acids: CATSLAASTDTQYF. The gene calls are TRBV28 and TRBJ2-3; 8 bases fit TRBD2. The CDR3 runs 14 residues. Germline assignment: CDR1 MDHEN and CDR2 SYDVKM. J lost 0 bases, V lost 10 bases, and 6 bases had no gene match. Full variable domain (missing parts from reference TRBV28 and TRBJ2-3): DVKVTQSSRYLVKRTGEKVFLECVQDMDHENMFWYRQDPGLGLRLIYFSYDVKMKEKGDIPEGYSVSREKKERFSLILESASTNQTSMYLCATSLAASTDTQYFGPGTRLTVL.

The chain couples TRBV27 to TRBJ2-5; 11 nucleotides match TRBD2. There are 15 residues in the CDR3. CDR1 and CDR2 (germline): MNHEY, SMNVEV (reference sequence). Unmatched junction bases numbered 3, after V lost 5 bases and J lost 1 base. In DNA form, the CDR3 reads TGTGCCAGCAGTAGAGGGACTAGCGGCCAAGAGACCCAGTACTTC. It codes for CASSRGTSGQETQYF.

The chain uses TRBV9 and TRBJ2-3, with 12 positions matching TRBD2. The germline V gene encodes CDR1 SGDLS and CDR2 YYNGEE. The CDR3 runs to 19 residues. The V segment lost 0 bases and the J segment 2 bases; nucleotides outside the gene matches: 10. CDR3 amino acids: CASSVGRLLAGGNTDTQYF. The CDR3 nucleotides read TGTGCCAGCAGCGTAGGCAGACTACTAGCGGGAGGAAACACAGATACGCAGTATTTT.

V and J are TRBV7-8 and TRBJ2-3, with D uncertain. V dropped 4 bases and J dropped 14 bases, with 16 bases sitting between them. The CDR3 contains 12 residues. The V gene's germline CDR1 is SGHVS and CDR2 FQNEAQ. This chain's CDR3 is CASSSRYYPRYF. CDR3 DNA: TGTGCCAGCAGCTCTAGGTACTACCCGAGGTATTTT.

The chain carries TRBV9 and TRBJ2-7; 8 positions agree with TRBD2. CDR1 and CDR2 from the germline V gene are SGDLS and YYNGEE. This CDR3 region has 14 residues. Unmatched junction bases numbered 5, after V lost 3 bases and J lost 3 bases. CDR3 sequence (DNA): TGTGCCAGCAGCGACGGGAGGGCAGGCTACGAGCAGTACTTC. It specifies CASSDGRAGYEQYF.

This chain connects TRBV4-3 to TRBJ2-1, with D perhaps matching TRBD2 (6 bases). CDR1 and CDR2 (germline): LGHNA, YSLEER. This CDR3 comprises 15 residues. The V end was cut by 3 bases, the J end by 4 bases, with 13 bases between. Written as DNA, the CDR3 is TGCGCCAGCAGCCAGGAGGGCGGGATATACAATGAGCAGTTCTTC. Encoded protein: CASSQEGGIYNEQFF.

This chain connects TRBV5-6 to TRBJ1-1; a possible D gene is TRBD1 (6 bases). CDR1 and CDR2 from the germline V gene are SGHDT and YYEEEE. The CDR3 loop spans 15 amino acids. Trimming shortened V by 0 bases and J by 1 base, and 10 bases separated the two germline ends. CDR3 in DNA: TGTGCCAGCAGCTTGGTGCCGGGGGCGAACACTGAAGCTTTCTTT. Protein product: CASSLVPGANTEAFF. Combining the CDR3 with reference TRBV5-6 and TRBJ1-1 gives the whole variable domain DAGVTQSPTHLIKTRGQQVTLRCSPKSGHDTVSWYQQALGQGPQFIFQYYEEEERQRGNFPDRFSGHQFPNYSSELNVNALLLGDSALYLCASSLVPGANTEAFFGQGTRLTVV.

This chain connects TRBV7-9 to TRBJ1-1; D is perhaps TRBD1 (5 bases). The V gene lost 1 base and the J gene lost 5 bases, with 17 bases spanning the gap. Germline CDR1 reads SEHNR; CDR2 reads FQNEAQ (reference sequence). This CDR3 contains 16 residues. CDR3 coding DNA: TGTGCCAGCAGCTTAGGGGAGGCAGGGCTGGGTACTGAAGCTTTCTTT. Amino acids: CASSLGEAGLGTEAFF. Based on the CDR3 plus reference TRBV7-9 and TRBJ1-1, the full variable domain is DTGVSQNPRHKITKRGQNVTFRCDPISEHNRLYWYRQTLGQGPEFLTYFQNEAQLEKSRLLSDRFSAERPKGSFSTLEIQRTEQGDSAMYLCASSLGEAGLGTEAFFGQGTRLTVV.

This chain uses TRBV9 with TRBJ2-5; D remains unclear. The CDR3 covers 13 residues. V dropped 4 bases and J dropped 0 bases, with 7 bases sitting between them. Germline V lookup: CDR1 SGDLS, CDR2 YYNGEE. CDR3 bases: TGTGCCAGCAGCCCACCCCACCAAGAGACCCAGTACTTC. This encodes CASSPPHQETQYF.